This T cell receptor (beta chain) appears in the sequencing data of a study of identical twins (dated by TCRdb to the mid-2010s). In terms of the full investigation: To test whether fetal clonotypes persist, this study deep-sequenced TCR alpha and beta repertoires from monozygotic twins, from unrelated adults of various ages, and from cord blood. To rule out contamination, replicate twin experiments were performed at different times with different library preparation protocols. Findings and caveats that apply to the study as a whole: Zero-insertion analyses could be partly confounded by invariant T cells such as MAIT and iNKT, although diverse VJ usage argued against such confounding for most clonotypes. Recombination models systematically underestimated out-of-frame TCR alpha sharing in monozygotic twins but agreed with sharing between unrelated individuals. Because the same donors could not be followed over many years, the conclusions depended on cross-sectional statistical analysis. Out-of-frame TCR alpha sequences shared between twins showed an excess of low generation-probability sequences compared with coincidental sharing between unrelated individuals. Abundant cord blood beta clonotypes had fewer insertions, young adult naive repertoires showed a similar but weaker trend, and memory repertoires showed no such trend. The excess sharing between twins in beta out-of-frame sequences was weaker because fewer shared sequences reduced the signal-to-noise ratio.

The CDR3 covers 15 residues, taking in both the cysteine and the phenylalanine. The retained sequence is limited to the CDR3, 45 bases, with the frame set at the first base. According to the germline V gene, CDR1 reads WSHSY and CDR2 reads SAAADI. The V and J ends are trimmed by 0 bases and 4 bases, leaving 12 bases between them. The sample holds many counts of this clonotype. The antigen it binds to is not known. Base qualities are not at hand, and no much larger clone is one base apart. The library was prepared using 5' RACE. The data were produced on an Illumina HiSeq 2000. Template switching introduced a universal primer binding site; the final cDNA contained a unique molecular identifier, enabling accurate counting of TCR cDNA molecules. First-strand cDNA for TCR alpha and beta chains was synthesized from specific primers in the conserved constant-segment region. Each cDNA library was double barcoded, with a SMART-Mk sample barcode plus Illumina barcodes, to control for contamination. TruSeq adapter sequences and Illumina sample barcodes were added in two successive PCR steps. TCR alpha and beta cDNA libraries were sequenced on the Illumina HiSeq platform with custom primers. In the authors' own workflow: MiGEC was used to process raw reads and extract unique molecular identifiers, and MiXCR was used to find CDR3 positions. Recombination models were inferred per individual with the repgenHMM and IGoR tools using an EM algorithm. The analysis of shared clonotypes was done with the tcR package in R, with sharing normalized by the product of cloneset sizes. Out-of-frame nonproductive sequences were analyzed to study raw recombination free of thymic and clonal selection effects. The public sequencing data were trimmed at Q25 with fastp and processed into clonotypes with MiXCR by TCRdb, which kept only in-frame beta chains. Entries that share a CDR3 protein sequence are merged under the most common genes and DNA. The V and J calls here are based on TCRdb, not the publication. A total of about 730,000 distinct CDR3 sequences appear in this sample, 21% of them only once. The ten largest clones capture 4% to 5.5% of the sample.

Every donor was a healthy Caucasian. The twin cohort consisted of three pairs of female monozygotic twins, all aged 18 to 29 years. RNA for TCR libraries was isolated from peripheral blood mononuclear cells. The sample was also reused in another study, on T cells expressing NK-cell markers. According to the second study: TCR beta-chain repertoires were profiled in sorted CD3+CD56+NKG2C+, CD3+CD56+NKG2C- and CD3+CD56-NKG2C+ T-cell subsets from several donors. Among the eight sequenced donors, only one was HCMV-seronegative, while the other seven were HCMV-seropositive. To restrict sorting to alphabetaTCR-expressing T cells, an anti-gammadeltaTCR antibody was added in several experiments. In roughly six donors, the dominant CD3+CD56+NKG2C+ clonotypes ranked among the top 10 CD8+ clonotypes, making up about 1.0-7.5% of CD8+ T cells. Those dominant clonotypes were again the most abundant among CD3+CD56-NKG2C+ cells in a few donors, at roughly 25-65%. Whether the expanded NKG2C-expressing T cell clones were specific for HCMV antigens remained unclear. The eight sequenced donors were randomly selected healthy volunteers, three men and five women. A commercial ELISA kit detecting HCMV-specific IgG in serum was used to determine HCMV serostatus. For roughly six donors, bulk peripheral blood T-cell repertoires were additionally sequenced from unsorted PBMC. Reads were demultiplexed and grouped by UMI with MIGEC, and clonotypes were assembled and quantified with MiTCR. To exclude erroneous sequences, any TCR cDNA sequence not supported by at least two reads was discarded. The tcR package was used for downstream repertoire analysis, and clonotypes were matched between fractions using CDR3 nucleotide sequence together with V segment. Antigen specificity was annotated against VDJdb with VDJmatch, allowing one amino acid substitution in CDR3.

The specimen was PBMCs. This TCR came from a woman between 18 and 29 years old in good health. The rearrangement joined TRBV10-2 to TRBJ1-2; the D gene assignment is ambiguous. The sequence in DNA is TGCGCCAGCAGTGAGTCGATGGGCAGAAGCTATGGCTACACCTTC. This codes for CASSESMGRSYGYTF.